The T cell receptor beta chain described here comes from a study of T cell repertoires in cytomegalovirus infection. Overall study: Through public TCR beta signatures, both CMV infection and matching HLA type were indicated. Findings of the study overall: Cumulative public TCR beta family frequency identified CMV carriers with the relevant HLA. HLA-C-restricted, CMV-specific TCR beta clonotypes were dominant ex vivo.

In TCRdb, the reads were re-called with MiXCR into one record per CDR3 protein. The sample lists about 76,000 distinct CDR3 sequences; 3% to 4.5% were seen once. This clonotype has a count of ten or more. Its antigen remains unidentified. CDR3 size: 14 residues. The ends lost 6 bases at V and 7 bases at J; junction bases unmatched: 5. From germline, CDR1 is SQVTM and CDR2 ANQGSEA. The receptor's source is a human donor in good health (CMV status not recorded). Some clones in this sample may be carry-over from other donors' samples. Material: PBMCs. The rearrangement joins TRBV29-1 to TRBJ2-3; TRBD2 matches 15 bases. The CDR3 reads CSVTGLAGGYTQYF. CDR3 nucleotide sequence: TGCAGCGTGACGGGACTAGCGGGGGGATATACGCAGTATTTT.